The 19 T cell receptor beta chains listed next were all sequenced from one sample in a study of blood T cell repertoires in COVID-19. The protocol was immunoSEQ multiplex PCR, while the TCRdb copy is restricted to in-frame clones and leaves out a portion. Among a few hundred thousand clones listed, approximately 85% were seen once. Sequences were obtained from peripheral blood. These receptors were collected from a human donor in a cohort sampled during active COVID-19.

The chain recombines TRBV2 with TRBJ1-4, with 7 bases lining up with TRBD1. This CDR3 has 14 amino acids. The V gene's germline CDR1 is SNHLY and CDR2 FYNNEI. Losses at the gene ends were 5 bases for V and 10 bases for J; bases not matched to a gene: 10. The CDR3 reads CASSPQGRKGKLFF. CDR3 in DNA: TGTGCCAGCAGTCCACAGGGGAGAAAGGGAAAACTGTTTTTT.

The chain joins TRBV19 to TRBJ1-5; D unresolved. V was pared by 5 bases and J by 3 bases, with 11 bases between. The CDR3 loop spans 14 amino acids. Germline V gene sequence: CDR1 LNHDA, CDR2 SQIVND (reference sequence). CDR3 DNA sequence: TGTGCCAGTAGTTTCGCACTGCTCAATCAGCCCCAGCATTTT. Its translation: CASSFALLNQPQHF.

The CDR3 nucleotides are TGTGCCATCATACACCACCGCCCACGGGACAGGGATAGGGCCGGGGATTCACCCCTCCACTTT. As protein: CAIIHHRPRDRDRAGDSPLHF. The chain couples TRBV21-1 to TRBJ1-6; the table's TRBD1 call for D was not verified on the DNA. TRBV21-1 is shown as a pseudogene. The CDR3 consists of 21 residues.

This sequence joins TRBV5-5 and TRBJ1-5, with D possibly TRBD1 on 5 matching bases. The V end lost 0 bases, the J end lost 6 bases, and 13 bases lay between the germline ends. Germline CDR1 reads SGHKS; CDR2 reads YYEKEE (reference sequence). This CDR3 has 15 residues. Here the CDR3 DNA reads TGTGCCAGCAGCTTGGGTCTTGGGGCTTTTCAGCCCCAGCATTTT. This gives the protein CASSLGLGAFQPQHF.

DNA of the CDR3: TGTGCCAGCAGCACCGGGACAGGAGTAAACACTGAAGCTTTCTTT. Translated, it gives CASSTGTGVNTEAFF. The V gene is TRBV2, the J gene TRBJ1-1, with TRBD1 matching 8 bases. CDR1 and CDR2 from the germline V gene are SNHLY and FYNNEI. The CDR3 sequence is 15 residues long. The ends lost 6 bases at V and 2 bases at J; junction bases unmatched: 8.

The J gene is TRBJ2-3, the V gene TRBV6-1, with a tentative D call TRBD1 (6 bases). CDR1 MNHNS and CDR2 SASEGT come from the germline V gene. The CDR3 length is 15 residues. Trimming took 2 bases from V and 2 from J, leaving 11 bases between them. In DNA, the CDR3 is TGTGCCAGCAGTGAATATACAGGGACCACAGATACGCAGTATTTT. Protein sequence: CASSEYTGTTDTQYF.

The chain is built from TRBV12-3 or TRBV12-4 and TRBJ1-1; perhaps TRBD1 as D (5 bases). V shed 6 bases and J shed 4 bases, with 12 bases lying between them. This CDR3 region has 13 residues. The CDR3 protein is CASSLGGTTEAFF. The CDR3 coding sequence is TGTGCCAGCAGCCTCGGGGGGACCACTGAAGCTTTCTTT.

This sequence joins TRBV7-8 and TRBJ1-2, with 10 nucleotides matching TRBD1. Germline assignment: CDR1 SGHVS and CDR2 FQNEAQ. The V segment lost 5 bases and the J segment 6 bases; nucleotides outside the gene matches: 6. The CDR3 has 14 amino acids. Here the CDR3 DNA reads TGTGCCAGCAGCACGGGACAGGGGTCAAATGGCTACACCTTC. It codes for CASSTGQGSNGYTF.

The V and J genes are TRBV24-1 and TRBJ2-7; no reliable D call. The CDR3 length is 13 residues. Trimming removed 0 bases from V and 5 bases from J, with 7 bases in between. CDR1 is KGHDR, CDR2 SFDVKD, per germline. CDR3 loop: CATSDLSAHEQYF. The CDR3 bases are TGTGCCACCAGTGATTTGTCCGCGCACGAGCAGTACTTC.

In this sample, this clone turned up a few times. The V call is TRBV10-2, the J call TRBJ1-1; the D gene is possibly TRBD1 (5 bases). Germline CDR1 and CDR2: WSHSY and SAAADI. This CDR3 has 12 residues. Trimming stripped 3 bases from V and 3 bases from J, with 5 bases between. Here the CDR3 DNA reads TGCGCCAGCAGTGAAGGGGACACTGAAGCTTTCTTT. Protein product: CASSEGDTEAFF.

The V call is TRBV24-1, the J call TRBJ2-7, with a weak D call TRBD2 (7 bases). From germline, CDR1 is KGHDR and CDR2 SFDVKD. The CDR3 contains 15 residues. Deletions cut 3 bases from V and 4 bases from J, with 15 bases between. In nucleotides, the CDR3 is TGTGCCACCAGTGATGGTCGGGGGGCTGGTTACGAGCAGTACTTC. Amino acid sequence: CATSDGRGAGYEQYF.

This chain joins TRBV14 and TRBJ2-6; D call uncertain. This CDR3 spans 16 amino acids. Trimming took 6 bases from V and 0 from J, leaving 12 bases between them. In germline, CDR1 is SGHDN, CDR2 FVKESK. The CDR3 region is CASSRLLPSGANVLTF. The CDR3 DNA is TGTGCCAGCAGTCGACTGCTTCCCTCTGGGGCCAACGTCCTGACTTTC.

On this clone itself: Mismatch with germline at one junction end may stem from a read error. The chain uses TRBV7-7 and TRBJ2-2, with D possibly TRBD2 on 5 matching bases. CDR1 is SSHAT, CDR2 FNYEAQ, per germline (reference sequence). This CDR3 region has 17 residues. CDR3: CASSLAYGNPNTEELFF. As DNA, the CDR3 is TGTGCCAGCAGCCTAGCATACGGGAACCCTAACACCGAGGAGCTGTTTTTT.

The genes are TRBV7-9 and TRBJ2-7, with D tentatively TRBD2 (5 bases). The CDR3 runs 17 residues. V lost 1 base and J lost 3, with 19 bases in between. Germline V gene lookup returns CDR1 SEHNR and CDR2 FQNEAQ (reference sequence). The CDR3 spells CASSLGPRANTGYEQYF. In DNA form, the CDR3 reads TGTGCCAGCAGCTTAGGCCCGAGGGCGAATACGGGCTACGAGCAGTACTTC.

This clone was recorded once. As DNA, the CDR3 is TGTGCCTGGAGGCTTCGGACAACCAGTTGGGATACTCCTGGGGCCAACGTCCTGACTTTC. It specifies CAWRLRTTSWDTPGANVLTF. The V and J genes are TRBV30 and TRBJ2-6, with D possibly being TRBD1 (5 bases). Trimming stripped 3 bases from V and 2 bases from J, with 26 bases between. CDR1 is GTSNPN, CDR2 SVGIG, per germline (reference sequence). This CDR3 comprises 20 residues.

This chain uses TRBV4-1 with TRBJ1-6; D uncertain. V dropped 1 base and J dropped 11 bases, with 12 bases sitting between them. This CDR3 is 14 amino acids long. Germline V gene sequence: CDR1 MGHRA, CDR2 YSYEKL. DNA of the CDR3: TGCGCCAGCAGCCAAGGGCCAGGCGAAGCACCCCTCCACTTT. Its protein product is CASSQGPGEAPLHF.

This clone has a count of ten or more. The chain employs TRBV7-2 and TRBJ1-5; D uncertain. The V gene lost 1 base and the J gene lost 3 bases, with 7 bases spanning the gap. The germline CDR1 and CDR2 sequences are SGHTA and FQGNSA. The CDR3 is made up of 14 amino acids. The CDR3 loop is CASSLGQFNQPQHF. The CDR3 DNA reads TGTGCCAGCAGCTTAGGGCAGTTCAATCAGCCCCAGCATTTT.

This chain links TRBV7-9 with TRBJ1-4; D remains ambiguous. V lost 0 bases and J lost 4, with 3 bases in between. The germline V gene encodes CDR1 SEHNR and CDR2 FQNEAQ (reference sequence). The CDR3 is 13 residues long. This CDR3 reads CASSLALNEKLFF. The CDR3 DNA reads TGTGCCAGCAGCTTAGCCCTTAATGAAAAACTGTTTTTT.

This clone was seen a single time. J is TRBJ1-4 and V is TRBV29-1, with D possibly being TRBD1 (6 bases). Germline V gene lookup returns CDR1 SQVTM and CDR2 ANQGSEA. V lost 4 bases to trimming and J lost 7 bases, with 22 bases between them. CDR3 length: 16 residues. In DNA, the CDR3 is TGCAGCGTTGCAACAGGGAAGGCTCTGGGGGCTGAAAAACTGTTTTTT. Its translation: CSVATGKALGAEKLFF.